The source of this T cell receptor (beta chain) is a study of blood T cell repertoires in COVID-19. About the research overall: Acute and convalescent COVID-19 samples came from the United States, Italy and Spain. T cells, B-cell-depleted T cells, or PBMCs supplied cDNA or gDNA.

V lost 1 base to trimming and J lost 2 bases, with 9 bases between them. The CDR3 sequence is 15 residues long. Germline loops: CDR1 SEHNR, CDR2 FQNEAQ (reference sequence). Per the original data handling: Amplification with reference gene primers provided the estimates of nucleated cell counts. Produced via immunoSEQ multiplex PCR; TCRdb's table is partial and in-frame only. V and J calls and clone size are as listed in that table; D and trimming were resolved from the DNA. The sample lists some 180,000 clones, around nine tenths occurring once. Sequenced input: peripheral blood. The chain carries TRBV7-9 and TRBJ2-1; no reliable D call. This receptor was taken from a man aged 40-49 years with active or convalescent COVID-19. In DNA form, the CDR3 reads TGTGCCAGCAGCTTAGGATCCGCGGCCTACAATGAGCAGTTCTTC. This translates into CASSLGSAAYNEQFF.